Included here is one T cell receptor beta chain sequence, with context. Clinical history as reported by participants underpinned cohort assignment. TCRdb's table, derived via immunoSEQ multiplex PCR, lists solely in-frame clones and lacks some. The sample contains roughly 220,000 clones, over 75% of which appear only once. After removal of 7 bases from V and 0 bases from J, the junction contained 6 bases not matched to a gene. CDR3 length: 14 amino acids. Germline V gene lookup returns CDR1 GTSNPN and CDR2 SVGIG (reference sequence). This sample was taken from a study of blood T cell repertoires in COVID-19. Study summary: Researchers got acute and convalescent COVID-19 samples from the United States, Italy and Spain.

The sequence was collected from a woman between 18 and 29 years old in a cohort exposed to, infected with or recovered from COVID-19 (not recorded which). The chain is built from TRBV30 and TRBJ2-7; TRBD1 matches 10 bases. The sequencing sample was made of PBMCs or T cells enriched from blood (not recorded which). The CDR3 sequence is CASWDRGVSYEQYF. CDR3 sequence (DNA): TGTGCCTCCTGGGACAGGGGCGTCTCCTACGAGCAGTACTTC. Together with reference TRBV30 and TRBJ2-7, the CDR3 gives the full variable domain: SQTIHQWPATLVQPVGSPLSLECTVEGTSNPNLYWYRQAAGRGLQLLFYSVGIGQISSEVPQNLSASRPQDRQFILSSKKLLLSDSGFYLCASWDRGVSYEQYFGPGTRLTVT.